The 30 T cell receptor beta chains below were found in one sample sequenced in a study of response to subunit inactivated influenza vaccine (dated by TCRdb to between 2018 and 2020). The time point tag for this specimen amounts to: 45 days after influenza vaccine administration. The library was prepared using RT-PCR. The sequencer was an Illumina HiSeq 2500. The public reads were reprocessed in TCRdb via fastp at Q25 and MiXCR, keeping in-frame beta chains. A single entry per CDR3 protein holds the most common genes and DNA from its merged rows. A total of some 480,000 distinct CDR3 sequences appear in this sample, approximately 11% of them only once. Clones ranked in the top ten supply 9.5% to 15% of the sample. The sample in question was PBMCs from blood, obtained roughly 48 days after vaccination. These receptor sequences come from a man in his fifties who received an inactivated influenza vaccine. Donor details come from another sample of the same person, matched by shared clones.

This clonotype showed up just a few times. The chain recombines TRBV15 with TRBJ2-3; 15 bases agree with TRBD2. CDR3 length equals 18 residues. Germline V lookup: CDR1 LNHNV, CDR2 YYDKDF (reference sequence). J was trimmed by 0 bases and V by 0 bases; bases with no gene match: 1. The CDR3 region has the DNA TGTGCCACCAGCAGAGAGGGGACTAGCGGGAGGAGCACAGATACGCAGTATTTT. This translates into CATSREGTSGRSTDTQYF.

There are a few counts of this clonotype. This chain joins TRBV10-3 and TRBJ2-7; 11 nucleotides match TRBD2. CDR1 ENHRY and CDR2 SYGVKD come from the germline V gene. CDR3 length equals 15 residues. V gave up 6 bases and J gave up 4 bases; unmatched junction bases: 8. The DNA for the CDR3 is TGTGCCATCAGAGTAGCGGGAGGGCCCTCGTACGAGCAGTACTTC. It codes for CAIRVAGGPSYEQYF.

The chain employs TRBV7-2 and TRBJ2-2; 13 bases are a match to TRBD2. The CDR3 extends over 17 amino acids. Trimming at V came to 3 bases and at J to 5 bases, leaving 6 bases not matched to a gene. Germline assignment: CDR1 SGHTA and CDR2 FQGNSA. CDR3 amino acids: CASSFSTSGGWTGELFF. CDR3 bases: TGTGCCAGCAGCTTTTCGACTAGCGGGGGGTGGACCGGGGAGCTGTTTTTT.

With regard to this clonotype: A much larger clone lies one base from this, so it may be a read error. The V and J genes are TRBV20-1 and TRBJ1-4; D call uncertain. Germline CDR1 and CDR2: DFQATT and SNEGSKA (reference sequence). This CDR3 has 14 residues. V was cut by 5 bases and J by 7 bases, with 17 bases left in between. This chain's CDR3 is CSACQAQVIEKLFF. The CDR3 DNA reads TGCAGTGCTTGCCAGGCACAAGTCATTGAAAAACTGTTTTTT.

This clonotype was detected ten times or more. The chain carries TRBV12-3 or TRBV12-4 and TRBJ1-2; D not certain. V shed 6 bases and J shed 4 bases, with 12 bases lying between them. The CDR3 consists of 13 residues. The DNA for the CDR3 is TGTGCCAGCAGGAAAATAAGTACCTATGGCTACACCTTC. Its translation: CASRKISTYGYTF.

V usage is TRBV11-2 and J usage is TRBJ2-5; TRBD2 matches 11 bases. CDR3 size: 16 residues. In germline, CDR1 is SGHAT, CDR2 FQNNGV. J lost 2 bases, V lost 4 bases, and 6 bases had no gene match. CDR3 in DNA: TGTGCCAGCAGCTCCGGGACTAGCGGAATACAAGAGACCCAGTACTTC. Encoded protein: CASSSGTSGIQETQYF.

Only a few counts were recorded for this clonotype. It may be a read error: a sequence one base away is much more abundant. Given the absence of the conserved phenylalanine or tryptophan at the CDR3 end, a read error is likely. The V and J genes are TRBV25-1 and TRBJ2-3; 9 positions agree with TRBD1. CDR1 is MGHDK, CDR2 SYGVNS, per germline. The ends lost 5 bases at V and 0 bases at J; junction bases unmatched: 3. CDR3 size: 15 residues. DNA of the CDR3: TGTGCCAGCAGTCAGGGACAGGGAAGCACAGATACGCAGTATCTT. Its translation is CASSQGQGSTDTQYL.

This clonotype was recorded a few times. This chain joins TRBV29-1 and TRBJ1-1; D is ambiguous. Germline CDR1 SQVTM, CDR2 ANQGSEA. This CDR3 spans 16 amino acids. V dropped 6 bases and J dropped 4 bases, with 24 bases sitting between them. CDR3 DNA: TGCAGCGTAGAGAAGGTGGACCGGGCCCTTGGCACTGAAGCTTTCTTT. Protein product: CSVEKVDRALGTEAFF.

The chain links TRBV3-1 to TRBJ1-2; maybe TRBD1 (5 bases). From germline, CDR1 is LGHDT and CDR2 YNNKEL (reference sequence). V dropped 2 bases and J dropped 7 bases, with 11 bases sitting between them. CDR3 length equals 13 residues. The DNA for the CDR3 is TGTGCCAGCAGCCAATTGAAGACAGCTGGCTACACCTTC. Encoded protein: CASSQLKTAGYTF.

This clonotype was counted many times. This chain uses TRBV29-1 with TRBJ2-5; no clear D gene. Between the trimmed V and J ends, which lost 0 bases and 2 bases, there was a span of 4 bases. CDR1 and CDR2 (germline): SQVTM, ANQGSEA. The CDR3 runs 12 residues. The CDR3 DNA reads TGCAGCGTTGAAGACCTACAAGAGACCCAGTACTTC. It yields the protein CSVEDLQETQYF.

The CDR3 loop is CASSPGAGGIIGELFF. The DNA of the CDR3 is TGTGCCAGCAGCCCTGGGGCAGGGGGCATAATCGGGGAGCTGTTTTTT. The rearrangement uses TRBV7-2 and TRBJ2-2; TRBD1 matches at 8 bases. CDR3 length: 16 amino acids. CDR1 is SGHTA, CDR2 FQGNSA, per germline. V shed 5 bases and J 7 bases; nucleotides not matched to a gene: 12.

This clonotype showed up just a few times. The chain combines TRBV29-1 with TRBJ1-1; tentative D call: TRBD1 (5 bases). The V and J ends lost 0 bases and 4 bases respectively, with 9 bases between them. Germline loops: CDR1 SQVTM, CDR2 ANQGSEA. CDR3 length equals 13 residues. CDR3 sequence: CSVEEGGGTEAFF. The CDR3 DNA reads TGCAGCGTTGAAGAGGGGGGAGGCACTGAAGCTTTCTTT.

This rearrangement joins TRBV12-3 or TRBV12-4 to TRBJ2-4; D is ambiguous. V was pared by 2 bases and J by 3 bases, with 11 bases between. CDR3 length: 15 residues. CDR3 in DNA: TGTGCCAGCAGTTTACGGGTCGAAGGCAAAAACATTCAGTACTTC. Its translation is CASSLRVEGKNIQYF.

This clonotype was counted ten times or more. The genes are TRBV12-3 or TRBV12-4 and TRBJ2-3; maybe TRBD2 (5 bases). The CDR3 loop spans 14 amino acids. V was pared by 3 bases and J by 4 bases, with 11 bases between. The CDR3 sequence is CASSFSNSADTQYF. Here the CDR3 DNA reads TGTGCCAGCAGTTTTAGTAATAGCGCAGATACGCAGTATTTT.

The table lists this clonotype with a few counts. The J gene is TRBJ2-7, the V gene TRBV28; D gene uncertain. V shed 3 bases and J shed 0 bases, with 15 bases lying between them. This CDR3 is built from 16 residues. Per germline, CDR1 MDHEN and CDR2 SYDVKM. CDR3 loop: CASSFRRSESSYEQYF. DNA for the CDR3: TGTGCCAGCAGTTTTCGGCGGTCGGAAAGCTCCTACGAGCAGTACTTC.

This chain's CDR3 is CASSIGTSGSSGRETQYF. Here the CDR3 DNA reads TGCGCCAGCAGCATTGGGACTAGCGGGAGTTCGGGGAGGGAGACCCAGTACTTC. V is TRBV5-1 and J is TRBJ2-5, with 14 bases that match TRBD2. The CDR3 runs to 18 residues. CDR1 SGHRS and CDR2 YFSETQ come from the germline V gene. J lost 5 bases, V lost 4 bases, and 13 bases had no gene match.

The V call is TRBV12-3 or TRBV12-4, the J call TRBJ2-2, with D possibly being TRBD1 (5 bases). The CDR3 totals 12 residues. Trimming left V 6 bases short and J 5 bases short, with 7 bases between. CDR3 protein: CASRPGTGELFF. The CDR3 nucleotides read TGTGCCAGCAGGCCAGGGACCGGGGAGCTGTTTTTT.

The CDR3 DNA follows: TGTGCCAGCAGCTGGGGGGGCGGGAGCGGGGTCCTCTCCTACGAGCAGTACTTC. Translating gives CASSWGGGSGVLSYEQYF. V gene TRBV11-2 combines with J gene TRBJ2-7, with D possibly being TRBD2 (7 bases). V was clipped by 4 bases and J by 0 bases, with 22 bases between them. The germline gives CDR1 SGHAT, CDR2 FQNNGV. The length of the CDR3 is 18 residues.

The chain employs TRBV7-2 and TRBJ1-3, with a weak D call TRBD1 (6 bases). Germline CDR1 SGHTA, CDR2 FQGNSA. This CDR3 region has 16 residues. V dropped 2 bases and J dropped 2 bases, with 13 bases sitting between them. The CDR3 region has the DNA TGTGCCAGCAGCTTAAGGGGGGGGGTAACTGGAAACACCATATATTTT. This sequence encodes CASSLRGGVTGNTIYF.

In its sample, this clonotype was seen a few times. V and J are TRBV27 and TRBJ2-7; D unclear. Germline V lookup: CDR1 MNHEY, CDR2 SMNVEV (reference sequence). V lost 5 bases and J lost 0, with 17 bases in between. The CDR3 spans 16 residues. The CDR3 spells CASSPRTERGSYEQYF. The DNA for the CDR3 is TGTGCCAGCAGTCCTAGGACGGAGCGTGGCTCCTACGAGCAGTACTTC.

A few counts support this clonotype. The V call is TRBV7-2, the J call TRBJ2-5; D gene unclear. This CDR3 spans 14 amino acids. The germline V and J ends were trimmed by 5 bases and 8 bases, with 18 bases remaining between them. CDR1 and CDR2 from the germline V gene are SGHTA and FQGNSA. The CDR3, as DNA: TGTGCCAGCAGCCCAACACGAGATTTAAGCACCCAGTACTTC. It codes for CASSPTRDLSTQYF.

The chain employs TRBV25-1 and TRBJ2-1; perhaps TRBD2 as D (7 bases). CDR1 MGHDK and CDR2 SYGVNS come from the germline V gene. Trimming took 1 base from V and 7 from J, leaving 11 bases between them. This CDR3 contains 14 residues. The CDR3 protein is CASSELGGRNEQFF. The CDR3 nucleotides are TGTGCCAGCAGTGAATTGGGGGGGCGGAATGAGCAGTTCTTC.

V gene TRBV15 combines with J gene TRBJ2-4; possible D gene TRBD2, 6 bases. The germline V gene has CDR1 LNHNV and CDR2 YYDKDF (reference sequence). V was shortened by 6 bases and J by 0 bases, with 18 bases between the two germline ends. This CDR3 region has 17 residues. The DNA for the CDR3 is TGTGCCACCAGAAATGGGAGGCAGACAAGAGCCAAAAACATTCAGTACTTC. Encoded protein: CATRNGRQTRAKNIQYF.

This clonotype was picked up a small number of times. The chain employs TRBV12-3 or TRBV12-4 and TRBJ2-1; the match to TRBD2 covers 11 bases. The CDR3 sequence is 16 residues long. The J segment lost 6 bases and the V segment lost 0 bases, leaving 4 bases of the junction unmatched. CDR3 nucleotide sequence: TGTGCCAGCAGTTTAGCGCCTAGCGGGGGGCGCAATGAGCAGTTCTTC. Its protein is CASSLAPSGGRNEQFF.

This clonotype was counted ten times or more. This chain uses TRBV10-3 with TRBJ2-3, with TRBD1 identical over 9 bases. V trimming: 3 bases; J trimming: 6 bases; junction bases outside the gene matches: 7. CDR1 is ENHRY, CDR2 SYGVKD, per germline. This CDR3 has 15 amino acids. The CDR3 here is CAISEFGQGPDTQYF. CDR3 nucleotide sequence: TGTGCCATCAGTGAATTTGGACAGGGGCCCGATACGCAGTATTTT.

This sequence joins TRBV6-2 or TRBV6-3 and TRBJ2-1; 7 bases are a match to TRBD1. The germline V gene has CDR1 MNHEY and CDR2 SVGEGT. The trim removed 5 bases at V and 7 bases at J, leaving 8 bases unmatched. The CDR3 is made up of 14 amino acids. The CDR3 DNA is TGTGCCAGCAGTGATTACAGGGGACGGAATGAGCAGTTCTTC. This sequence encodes CASSDYRGRNEQFF.

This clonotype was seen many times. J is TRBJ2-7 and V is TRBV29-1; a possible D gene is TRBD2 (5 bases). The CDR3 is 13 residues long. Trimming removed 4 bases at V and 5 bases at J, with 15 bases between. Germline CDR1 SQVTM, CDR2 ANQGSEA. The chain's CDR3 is CSVGLVGVHEQYF. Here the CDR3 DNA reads TGCAGCGTTGGCTTGGTCGGGGTCCACGAGCAGTACTTC.

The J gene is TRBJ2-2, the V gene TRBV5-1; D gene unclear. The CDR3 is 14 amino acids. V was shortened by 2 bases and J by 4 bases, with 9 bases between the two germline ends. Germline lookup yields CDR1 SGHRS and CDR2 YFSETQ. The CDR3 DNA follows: TGCGCCAGCAGCTTAAACGTGGGCACCGGGGAGCTGTTTTTT. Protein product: CASSLNVGTGELFF.

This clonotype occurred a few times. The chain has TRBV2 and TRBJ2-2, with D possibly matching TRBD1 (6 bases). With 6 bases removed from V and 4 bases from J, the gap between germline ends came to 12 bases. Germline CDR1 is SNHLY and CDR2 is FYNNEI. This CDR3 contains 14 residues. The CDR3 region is CASRNRVSTGELFF. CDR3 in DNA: TGTGCCAGCAGGAACAGGGTTTCCACCGGGGAGCTGTTTTTT.

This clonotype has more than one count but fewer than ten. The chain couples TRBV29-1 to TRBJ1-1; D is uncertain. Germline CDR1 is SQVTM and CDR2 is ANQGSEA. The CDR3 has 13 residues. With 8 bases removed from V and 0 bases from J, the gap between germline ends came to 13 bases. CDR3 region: CSLDRFLNTEAFF. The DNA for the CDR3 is TGCAGCCTAGACCGTTTTCTGAACACTGAAGCTTTCTTT.